A selection of T cell receptor beta chains follows, all from one sample in a study of blood T cell repertoires in COVID-19. TCRdb's copy holds only in-frame clones and misses some; the assay was immunoSEQ multiplex PCR. The table lists some 450,000 clones, 88% of them singletons. The sample comprised peripheral blood. The source is a woman aged 50 to 65 with COVID-19, enrolled during active disease. The CDR3 runs from the conserved cysteine through the conserved F or W. The D gene is left open where the match is weak. Size is stated for part of the rows, as once, few or many counts, or as a class when the clone is expanded.

TRBV15,TRBJ1-4,.,.,CATTAWDPSGGEKLFF,TGTGCCACCACCGCTTGGGACCCTTCGGGAGGTGAAAAACTGTTTTTT
TRBV5-1,TRBJ2-1,TRBD1,.,CASSLGQGSYNEQFF,TGCGCCAGCAGCTTGGGACAGGGGTCCTACAATGAGCAGTTCTTC
TRBV7-8,TRBJ1-2,TRBD1,.,CASSLRGQGADYGYTF,TGTGCCAGCAGCTTAAGGGGACAGGGGGCGGACTATGGCTACACCTTC
TRBV21-1,TRBJ1-1,.,.,CASSTCVRVEDTEAFF,TGTGCCAGCAGCACCTGCGTGAGGGTGGAGGACACTGAAGCTTTCTTT
TRBV20-1,TRBJ1-5,TRBD1,.,CSASHGTALGSNQPQHF,TGCAGTGCTAGTCACGGGACAGCGCTTGGGAGCAATCAGCCCCAGCATTTT
TRBV19,TRBJ1-3,.,few,CASGGPGNTIYF,TGTGCCAGTGGAGGGCCTGGAAACACCATATATTTT
TRBV21-1,TRBJ2-1,.,.,CASNSRGLIAGDYNEQFF,TGTGCCAGCAACTCTAGGGGGCTCATAGCGGGGGACTACAATGAGCAGTTCTTC
TRBV4-1,TRBJ2-7,TRBD1,once,CASSQHISGQGLREQYF,TGCGCCAGCAGCCAACACATCTCGGGACAGGGCTTGAGAGAGCAGTACTTC
TRBV27,TRBJ1-5,TRBD1,.,CASRQQGAIQPQHF,TGTGCCAGCAGGCAACAGGGGGCTATTCAGCCCCAGCATTTT
TRBV30,TRBJ2-7,.,.,CAWSDQGPYEQYF,TGTGCCTGGAGTGATCAGGGCCCCTACGAGCAGTACTTC
TRBV19,TRBJ2-5,TRBD1,.,CASSIVAGGRETQYF,TGTGCCAGTAGTATAGTTGCAGGGGGCAGAGAGACCCAGTACTTC